This T cell receptor (beta chain) is from a study of cytomegalovirus exposure and HLA in healthy donors. Study-wide findings and caveats: Approximately 160 TCR beta chains were listed as cytomegalovirus-associated. Earlier results showed most TCR beta V segments being productive about 90% or about 30% of the time. Versus the approximately 700-donor mean, an Asian-associated ancestry cluster reportedly showed fewer N-insertions in a later analysis.

The PCR ran on 60 Vbeta and 13 Jbeta primers. Sequencing used immunoSEQ multiplex PCR; TCRdb keeps in-frame clones, though not all of them. The sample has about 130,000 clones, approximately 80% seen once; the top ten hold 11%. Details on this clone: What it binds is not known.

The CDR3 is made up of 16 amino acids. Germline values: CDR1 SEHNR, CDR2 FQNEAQ (reference sequence). Unmatched junction bases numbered 4, after V lost 1 base and J lost 8 bases. This sequence originates from a man younger than 45 in good health and CMV-seropositive. The material sequenced was PBMCs. This chain connects TRBV7-9 to TRBJ2-1, with TRBD2 matching over 14 bases. CDR3 nucleotides: TGTGCCAGCAGCTTAGTGGCGGGACTAGCGGGAGATGAGCAGTTCTTC. Its translation: CASSLVAGLAGDEQFF.